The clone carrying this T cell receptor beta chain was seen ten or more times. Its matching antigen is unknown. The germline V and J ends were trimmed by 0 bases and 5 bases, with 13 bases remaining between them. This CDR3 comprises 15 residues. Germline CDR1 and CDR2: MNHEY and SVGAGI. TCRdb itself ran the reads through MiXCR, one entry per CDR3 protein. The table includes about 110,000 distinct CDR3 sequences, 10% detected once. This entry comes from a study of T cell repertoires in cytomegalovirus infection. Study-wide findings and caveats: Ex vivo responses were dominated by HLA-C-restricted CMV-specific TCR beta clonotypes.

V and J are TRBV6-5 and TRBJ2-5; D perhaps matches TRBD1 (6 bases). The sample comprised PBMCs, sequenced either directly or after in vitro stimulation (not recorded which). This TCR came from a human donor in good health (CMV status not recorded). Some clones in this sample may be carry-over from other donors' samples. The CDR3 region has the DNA TGTGCCAGCAGTTACTCTGGCAGGGGTTGGGAGACCCAGTACTTC. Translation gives CASSYSGRGWETQYF.